This TCR beta chain was identified in a study of CD8+ T cells in alopecia areata. Across the study: Tofacitinib dosing lasted 6 to 18 months, which was then followed by 6 months off drug.

Peripheral blood, together with lesional scalp punch biopsies, was collected from alopecia areata patients. The length of the CDR3 is 13 residues. V lost 0 bases and J 9 bases, leaving 10 bases between the germline ends. From germline, CDR1 is SGDLS and CDR2 YYNGEE. Sequencing relied on a cDNA template that was reverse transcribed from extracted RNA. TCRdb's table, derived via immunoSEQ multiplex PCR, lists solely in-frame clones and lacks some. The data show about 150,000 clones, with roughly 50% seen just once and roughly 6.8% held by the top ten. Material for sequencing was CD4+ T cells sorted from blood. This receptor was taken from a human donor with alopecia areata. The rearrangement links TRBV9 to TRBJ1-5; D uncertain. CDR3 sequence (DNA): TGTGCCAGCAGCGTAGCTACAATGGGGCCCCAGCATTTT. This gives the protein CASSVATMGPQHF.